Listed below are T cell receptor beta chains from one sample, sequenced in a study of shared clonotypes between healthy human individuals. Only in-frame clones appear in the TCRdb table, and some are missing; sequencing was by immunoSEQ multiplex PCR. The table lists over 2 million clones, 85% to 95% of them singletons. The sample comprised naive CD4+ T cells from PBMCs. Receptor source: a man aged 18 to 29 in good health. Some clones in this sample may be carry-over from other donors' samples. The CDR3 runs from the conserved cysteine through the conserved F or W. D genes are given only for firm matches. Only part of the rows carry a size: once, few, many, or a class if the clone is expanded.

D gene	V gene	J gene	clone size	CDR3 protein	CDR3 DNA
-	TRBV11-2	TRBJ2-3	-	CASSSGGAGQPDTQYF	TGTGCCAGCAGCTCCGGTGGGGCGGGACAGCCAGATACGCAGTATTTT
-	TRBV4-2	TRBJ1-1	-	CASSQESGTPEAFF	TGTGCCAGCAGCCAAGAGTCAGGGACCCCTGAAGCTTTCTTT
TRBD2	TRBV11-2	TRBJ2-3	-	CASSSLAGGANTQYF	TGTGCCAGCAGCTCGCTAGCGGGAGGGGCCAATACGCAGTATTTT
TRBD1	TRBV7-2	TRBJ2-3	-	CASSSTGRVDTQYF	TGTGCCAGCAGCTCGACAGGGCGGGTAGATACGCAGTATTTT
-	TRBV27	TRBJ2-7	-	CASRPEGTSGNEQYF	TGTGCCAGCAGACCCGAGGGGACGTCTGGCAACGAGCAGTACTTC
-	TRBV7-6	TRBJ1-2	-	CASSLARNYGYTF	TGTGCCAGCAGCCTGGCCCGAAACTATGGCTACACCTTC
TRBD1	TRBV27	TRBJ1-5	-	CASSFIQGGNQPQHF	TGTGCCAGCAGTTTTATTCAGGGGGGCAATCAGCCCCAGCATTTT
-	TRBV18	TRBJ1-1	-	CASSPYPRSTGTEAFF	TGTGCCAGCTCACCCTACCCCCGGTCTACGGGAACTGAAGCTTTCTTT
-	TRBV5-4	TRBJ1-2	-	CASSLARGLPTF	TGTGCCAGCAGCTTGGCGAGGGGCTTACCCACCTTC
TRBD2	TRBV5-1	TRBJ2-3	-	CASSFYRLWTSGTSTDTQYF	TGCGCCAGCAGCTTTTACCGCTTATGGACTAGCGGGACTAGCACAGATACGCAGTATTTT
-	TRBV4-2	TRBJ1-2	-	CASSQEVLANYGYTF	TGTGCCAGCAGCCAAGAGGTGCTAGCTAACTATGGCTACACCTTC
-	TRBV7-8	TRBJ1-5	-	CASSPNRRGNQPQHF	TGTGCCAGCAGCCCAAATCGCAGGGGCAATCAGCCCCAGCATTTT
TRBD1	TRBV6-5	TRBJ1-5	-	CASRRQGNQPQHF	TGTGCCAGCAGACGACAGGGGAATCAGCCCCAGCATTTT
-	TRBV7-3	TRBJ2-1	-	CASSLIGMGLYNEQFF	TGTGCCAGCAGCTTAATAGGGATGGGCCTTTACAATGAGCAGTTCTTC
-	TRBV2	TRBJ1-5	-	CASNGGETRLNQPQHF	TGTGCCTCCAACGGGGGGGAGACTAGACTCAATCAGCCCCAGCATTTT
-	TRBV9	TRBJ1-1	once	CASTAGVLDTEAFF	TGTGCCAGCACCGCAGGGGTCTTGGACACTGAAGCTTTCTTT
TRBD1	TRBV29-1	TRBJ2-1	-	CSVESYRDRYNEQFF	TGCAGCGTTGAATCTTACCGGGACAGATACAATGAGCAGTTCTTC
-	TRBV11-2	TRBJ2-3	-	CASSIREDGDTQYF	TGTGCCAGCAGCATAAGGGAGGATGGAGATACGCAGTATTTT
TRBD2	TRBV5-1	TRBJ2-7	-	CASSGGLAGPSYEQYF	TGCGCCAGCAGCGGAGGACTAGCGGGACCGTCCTACGAGCAGTACTTC
-	TRBV28	TRBJ1-2	-	CASSPGLRYGYTF	TGTGCCAGCAGTCCGGGCCTGCGGTATGGCTACACCTTC
-	TRBV25-1	TRBJ1-5	-	CASSEIGGAHNQPQHF	TGTGCCAGCAGTGAGATCGGGGGGGCGCACAATCAGCCCCAGCATTTT
-	TRBV2	TRBJ1-5	-	CASSEVGFSNQPQHF	TGTGCCAGCAGTGAAGTTGGGTTTAGCAATCAGCCCCAGCATTTT
TRBD1	TRBV7-2	TRBJ2-7	-	CASSSRTGSYEQYF	TGTGCCAGCAGCTCCCGGACAGGGTCGTACGAGCAGTACTTC
TRBD1	TRBV9	TRBJ1-2	-	CASSAPGTAQSANYGYTF	TGTGCCAGCAGCGCCCCCGGGACAGCCCAATCGGCTAACTATGGCTACACCTTC
-	TRBV9	TRBJ2-1	once	CASSVQSEIYNEQFF	TGTGCCAGCAGCGTACAGTCGGAGATCTACAATGAGCAGTTCTTC
TRBD2	TRBV4-1	TRBJ2-2	-	CASSLVGLAQITGELFF	TGCGCCAGCAGCCTGGTCGGACTAGCCCAAATCACCGGGGAGCTGTTTTTT
-	TRBV6-5	TRBJ1-4	-	CASSYLSGGDLQKLFF	TGTGCCAGCAGTTACTTAAGCGGGGGGGATCTCCAAAAACTGTTTTTT
-	TRBV7-3	TRBJ2-7	-	CASSLTSGTYEQYF	TGTGCCAGCAGCTTAACGTCCGGTACCTACGAGCAGTACTTC
-	TRBV10-1	TRBJ2-2	-	CASSEFLPPGELFF	TGCGCCAGCAGTGAGTTTCTACCTCCCGGGGAGCTGTTTTTT
TRBD2	TRBV9	TRBJ2-1	-	CASSVTSDPYNEQFF	TGTGCCAGCAGCGTTACTAGCGACCCGTACAATGAGCAGTTCTTC
TRBD2	TRBV15	TRBJ2-7	-	CATRRLAGDEQYF	TGTGCCACCCGTCGGCTAGCGGGAGACGAGCAGTACTTC
TRBD1	TRBV5-1	TRBJ1-2	once	CASSLGGGDGYTF	TGCGCCAGCAGCTTGGGAGGGGGCGACGGCTACACCTTC
-	TRBV28	TRBJ1-2	-	CASSLSRGGYTF	TGTGCCAGCAGTTTATCCCGTGGTGGCTACACCTTC
TRBD1	TRBV5-8	TRBJ2-3	-	CASQGGQGGWDTQYF	TGTGCCAGCCAAGGGGGACAGGGTGGTTGGGATACGCAGTATTTT
TRBD2	TRBV19	TRBJ2-1	-	CASSSSGIVYNEQFF	TGTGCCAGTAGTTCTAGCGGGATTGTCTACAATGAGCAGTTCTTC
-	TRBV9	TRBJ2-3	-	CASSVVASTDTQYF	TGTGCCAGCAGCGTAGTGGCAAGCACAGATACGCAGTATTTT
-	TRBV9	TRBJ2-7	-	CASSVGPNPYEQYF	TGTGCCAGCAGCGTCGGACCAAATCCCTACGAGCAGTACTTC
TRBD2	TRBV6-6	TRBJ2-7	-	CASSYQASGTYEQYF	TGTGCCAGCAGTTACCAAGCTAGCGGCACCTACGAGCAGTACTTC
-	TRBV19	TRBJ2-7	-	CASSIVWGNDDSRSF	TGTGCCAGTAGTATAGTTTGGGGAAACGACGATTCTCGAAGCTTC
TRBD2	TRBV18	TRBJ2-3	-	CASSPDLADITDTQYF	TGTGCCAGCTCCCCAGATCTAGCGGATATCACAGATACGCAGTATTTT
-	TRBV18	TRBJ2-7	-	CASSPGTVTYEQYF	TGTGCCAGCTCACCCGGGACGGTAACCTACGAGCAGTACTTC
TRBD1	TRBV27	TRBJ2-7	-	CASSLSRTGFYEQYF	TGTGCCAGCAGTTTAAGCAGGACAGGGTTCTACGAGCAGTACTTC
TRBD1	TRBV29-1	TRBJ2-7	once	CSVGWPGTDIYEQYF	TGCAGCGTTGGATGGCCCGGGACAGATATCTACGAGCAGTACTTC
TRBD2	TRBV2	TRBJ2-5	-	CASSERVLREGKETQYF	TGTGCCAGCAGTGAAAGGGTTTTGCGGGAGGGCAAAGAGACCCAGTACTTC
TRBD2	TRBV11-3	TRBJ2-5	-	CASSPGLAGPNQETQYF	TGTGCCAGCAGCCCCGGACTAGCGGGCCCCAACCAAGAGACCCAGTACTTC
-	TRBV4-2	TRBJ2-1	-	CASSQVASSYNEQFF	TGTGCCAGCAGCCAAGTTGCGAGCTCCTACAATGAGCAGTTCTTC
TRBD2	TRBV29-1	TRBJ2-3	-	CSVLLAGTDTQYF	TGCAGCGTCCTACTAGCGGGAACAGATACGCAGTATTTT
-	TRBV7-9	TRBJ2-5	-	CASSRFSEDQYF	TGTGCCAGCAGCCGCTTTTCGGAGGACCAGTACTTC
TRBD1	TRBV28	TRBJ1-3	-	CASRTTGGSGNTIYF	TGTGCCAGCAGGACGACAGGGGGCTCAGGAAACACCATATATTTT